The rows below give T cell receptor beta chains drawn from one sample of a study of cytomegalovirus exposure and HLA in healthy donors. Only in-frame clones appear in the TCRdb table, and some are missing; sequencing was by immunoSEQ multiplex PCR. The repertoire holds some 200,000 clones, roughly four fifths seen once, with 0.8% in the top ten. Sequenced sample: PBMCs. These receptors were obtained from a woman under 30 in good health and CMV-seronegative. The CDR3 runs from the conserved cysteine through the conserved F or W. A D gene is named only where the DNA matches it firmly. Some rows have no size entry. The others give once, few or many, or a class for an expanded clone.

TGTGCCAGCAGTGGGCGGACAGGGGGACTGTATGGCTACACCTTC,CASSGRTGGLYGYTF,TRBJ1-2,.,TRBV25-1,TRBD1
TGTGCCAGCAGCTTTAGCGGGGGGGCAGCAGATACGCAGTATTTT,CASSFSGGAADTQYF,TRBJ2-3,once,TRBV13,TRBD2
TGTGCCACTACCGATGGAGGGTATAGCGCTGAAGCTTTCTTT,CATTDGGYSAEAFF,TRBJ1-1,.,TRBV19,.
TGCGCCAGCAGCCAAGCACAGGGGTACGAGCAGTACTTC,CASSQAQGYEQYF,TRBJ2-7,few,TRBV4-1,TRBD1
TGTGCCAGCAGTTACTCCTTCTCGACAGGAAGCTACGAGCAGTACTTC,CASSYSFSTGSYEQYF,TRBJ2-7,.,TRBV6-5,.
TGTGCCAGCAGCTCAAGGACTAGCGCATACAATGAGCAGTTCTTC,CASSSRTSAYNEQFF,TRBJ2-1,.,TRBV7-3,TRBD2
TGTGCCAGCTCAGCCCGGGGCGGGAGGGCCGAGATTCAGTACTTC,CASSARGGRAEIQYF,TRBJ2-4,.,TRBV18,TRBD2
TGTGCCAGCAGTCCGCGGGCCCTCTCTGGAAACACCATATATTTT,CASSPRALSGNTIYF,TRBJ1-3,.,TRBV27,.
TGTGCCAGCAGCTGGGCAGGGTCTAGCGATGAGCAGTTCTTC,CASSWAGSSDEQFF,TRBJ2-1,few,TRBV7-3,.
TGTGCCAGCAGTTACCCGGGACAGGACGAGTTCTTC,CASSYPGQDEFF,TRBJ2-1,.,TRBV6-5,TRBD1
TGCGCCAGCAGCTCGTTCGGGACTTACTTAGGGGTCTCTGGGGCCAACGTCCTGACTTTC,CASSSFGTYLGVSGANVLTF,TRBJ2-6,.,TRBV5-1,.
TGCGCCAGCAGTGAGTCAGGGACACCCTACGAGCAGTACTTC,CASSESGTPYEQYF,TRBJ2-7,.,TRBV10-2,.
TGCAGCGCCGGCCGGATGGCGGGGCAAGAGACCCAGTACTTC,CSAGRMAGQETQYF,TRBJ2-5,.,TRBV29-1,.
TGTGCCAGCAGCCTACAGATGAACACTGAAGCTTTCTTT,CASSLQMNTEAFF,TRBJ1-1,once,TRBV14,.
TGCAGCGTTGGAGCAGGGAAAGCCACAGATACGCAGTATTTT,CSVGAGKATDTQYF,TRBJ2-3,.,TRBV29-1,.
TGTGCCAGCTCACGCGGGACAGCAGTAGGGCAGCCCCAGCATTTT,CASSRGTAVGQPQHF,TRBJ1-5,.,TRBV18,TRBD1
TGTGCCAGCAGAGAATACCGGACAGGGGGGATGAACACTGAAGCTTTCTTT,CASREYRTGGMNTEAFF,TRBJ1-1,.,TRBV2,TRBD1
TGTGCCAGCAGTGAACACCCGGGCGGGGAGCAGTACTTC,CASSEHPGGEQYF,TRBJ2-7,.,TRBV6-1,.
TGTGCCAGCAGTTCAGGAGGGGCCACCGGTCCCAACGAGCAGTACTTC,CASSSGGATGPNEQYF,TRBJ2-7,.,TRBV27,.
TGTGCCAGCTCATCCAAAATCCTATCCTACGAGCAGTACTTC,CASSSKILSYEQYF,TRBJ2-7,.,TRBV18,.
TGCGCCAGCAGTGAGCAGCAAGAGACCCAGTACTTC,CASSEQQETQYF,TRBJ2-5,.,TRBV10-2,.
TGTGCCAGCAGTGAAGTGGGGGGGCAGGGGAGGATCGGGGAGCTGTTTTTT,CASSEVGGQGRIGELFF,TRBJ2-2,few,TRBV6-1,.
TGTGCCATCAGCGGTGGACTTGGCACAGATACGCAGTATTTT,CAISGGLGTDTQYF,TRBJ2-3,few,TRBV10-3,.
TGTGCCAGCAGCGTCAAATCGACAGGGACCTACGAGCAGTACTTC,CASSVKSTGTYEQYF,TRBJ2-7,.,TRBV5-4,TRBD1
TGTGCCAGCAGCAGAGACAGGGTAGGAGCTTTCTTT,CASSRDRVGAFF,TRBJ1-1,.,TRBV11-2,TRBD1
TGTGCCAGCAGCGTAGATGTAGCTGCTTTTGATGGCTACACCTTC,CASSVDVAAFDGYTF,TRBJ1-2,once,TRBV9,.
TGTGCCAGCAGCTTAGTTGGCGAGACCCAGTACTTC,CASSLVGETQYF,TRBJ2-5,.,TRBV11-2,.
TGTGCCAGCAGTCGGGGAAACACCATATATTTT,CASSRGNTIYF,TRBJ1-3,few,TRBV6-6,.
TGCGCCAGCAGCTTGGAGGCTAGCGGGGGGTTTTACAATGAGCAGTTCTTC,CASSLEASGGFYNEQFF,TRBJ2-1,.,TRBV5-1,TRBD2
TGTGCCAGCAGCCCGGGGCTAGCGGGAGAAACCGGGGAGCTGTTTTTT,CASSPGLAGETGELFF,TRBJ2-2,.,TRBV4-2,TRBD2
TGTGCCAGCACGGGCTCCTACAATGAGCAGTTCTTC,CASTGSYNEQFF,TRBJ2-1,.,TRBV2,.
TGCGCCAGCAGCTTTGACAGGGATCCGCAGTATTTT,CASSFDRDPQYF,TRBJ2-3,.,TRBV5-1,TRBD1
TGTGCCAGCAGCTATAAAGAGACCCAGTACTTC,CASSYKETQYF,TRBJ2-5,.,TRBV2,.
TGTGCCAGCAGTTTATCCCTAGCGGGAGCCAATGAGCAGTTCTTC,CASSLSLAGANEQFF,TRBJ2-1,once,TRBV27,TRBD2
TGCGCCAGCGAACAGGGGGAAGGTTCCTACAATGAGCAGTTCTTC,CASEQGEGSYNEQFF,TRBJ2-1,.,TRBV5-1,TRBD1
TGCAGTGGAAGGCAGGGGCAAATGGGTGAGCAGTTCTTC,CSGRQGQMGEQFF,TRBJ2-1,.,TRBV29-1,.
TGTGCCAGCAGTTACGGTACTAGCGGGGGCACAGATACGCAGTATTTT,CASSYGTSGGTDTQYF,TRBJ2-3,.,TRBV6-5,TRBD2
TGTGCCAGTAGTAGGGTGGGCGCGGGAGGATCGATTAGGGAGCAGTACTTC,CASSRVGAGGSIREQYF,TRBJ2-7,.,TRBV19,TRBD2
TGTGCCAGCAGCTACTACGCCCGCTCTGGAAACACCATATATTTT,CASSYYARSGNTIYF,TRBJ1-3,.,TRBV5-8,.
TGTGCCAGCTCGAACCAGAGGGGGGGAGTAAGCAATCAGCCCCAGCATTTT,CASSNQRGGVSNQPQHF,TRBJ1-5,.,TRBV18,.
TGTGCCAGCAGCAAAGCCGATGGCTACACCTTC,CASSKADGYTF,TRBJ1-2,.,TRBV21-1,.
TGTGCCACCAGCAGAGACCTCACTGAAGCTTTCTTT,CATSRDLTEAFF,TRBJ1-1,.,TRBV15,.
TGCGCCAGCAGTCAATCGAGGTCCAGCGGGAGTCTAGGCAATGAGCAGTTCTTC,CASSQSRSSGSLGNEQFF,TRBJ2-1,.,TRBV23-1,TRBD2
TGTGCCAGCATGGTACCAGGCCGCACAGATACGCAGTATTTT,CASMVPGRTDTQYF,TRBJ2-3,.,TRBV6-6,.
TGTGCCAGCAGCGTAGACGCCCGCGGGGACGAGCAGTACTTC,CASSVDARGDEQYF,TRBJ2-7,.,TRBV7-9,.
TGCGCCAGCAGCTTCGCCTTATCGGCCGGGGAGCTGTTTTTT,CASSFALSAGELFF,TRBJ2-2,once,TRBV5-1,.
TGCGCCAGCAGCTTGGCTGCAGGAATGGTGTATGGCTACACCTTC,CASSLAAGMVYGYTF,TRBJ1-2,.,TRBV5-1,.